A single sample is the source of the 6 T cell receptor beta chains below, sequenced in a study of blood T cell repertoires in COVID-19 (dated by TCRdb to 2018 to 2020). Preparation of the library involved the immunoSEQ multiplex PCR assay. Entries here come from immuneACCESS through TCRdb and include only in-frame sequences with V and J called. Some clones fail to appear in such tables; in the studies checked, an unresolved V gene covers under half of the shortfall, and the cause of the remainder is unknown. A total of 200,000 to 300,000 clones appear in this sample, 84% of them only once. Approximately 9% of the sample lies in the top ten. The sample comprised peripheral blood. These receptors all stem from a human donor in a cohort sampled during active COVID-19.

V usage is TRBV18 and J usage is TRBJ1-4, with TRBD1 matching 7 bases. V gave up 2 bases and J gave up 3 bases; unmatched junction bases: 9. CDR3 length: 17 residues. Per germline, CDR1 KGHSH and CDR2 LQKENI. CDR3 bases: TGTGCCAGCTCACCATGGGGGCCGACAGGGTCTAATGAAAAACTGTTTTTT. Amino acid sequence: CASSPWGPTGSNEKLFF. The whole variable domain, filled in from reference TRBV18 and TRBJ1-4, reads NAGVMQNPRHLVRRRGQEARLRCSPMKGHSHVYWYRQLPEEGLKFMVYLQKENIIDESGMPKERFSAEFPKEGPSILRIQQVVRGDSAAYFCASSPWGPTGSNEKLFFGSGTQLSVL.

This CDR3 reads CASSVQGNSGANVLTF. CDR3 sequence (DNA): TGTGCCAGCAGCGTACAGGGAAACTCTGGGGCCAACGTCCTGACTTTC. The chain employs TRBV9 and TRBJ2-6, with D possibly being TRBD1 (5 bases). The CDR3 contains 16 residues. Per the germline V gene, CDR1 is SGDLS and CDR2 is YYNGEE. V was trimmed by 1 base and J by 0 bases, leaving 8 bases between them.

As to this clone: Different DNA sequences within this sample yield the same CDR3. The chain joins TRBV6-5 to TRBJ1-5; D not resolved. Trimming cost V 6 bases and J 3 bases, with 3 bases left between them. Germline V lookup: CDR1 MNHEY, CDR2 SVGAGI. This CDR3 is built from 11 residues. The CDR3 protein is CASSSNQPQHF. The CDR3, as DNA: TGTGCCAGCAGCTCCAATCAGCCCCAGCATTTT.

In its sample, this clone was seen many times. This chain connects TRBV25-1 to TRBJ1-4; possible D gene TRBD1, 5 bases. Trimming took off 3 bases at V and 0 bases at J, with 11 bases between the two ends. CDR1 MGHDK and CDR2 SYGVNS come from the germline V gene. The CDR3 consists of 16 residues. This CDR3 is CASSDRELATNEKLFF. CDR3 nucleotides: TGTGCCAGCAGTGACAGGGAACTTGCAACTAATGAAAAACTGTTTTTT.

DNA for the CDR3: TGTGCCAGCAGCCCGGGACTAGCGGGAGGGGCCGGGGAGCTGTTTTTT. Its translation is CASSPGLAGGAGELFF. The V gene is TRBV11-2, the J gene TRBJ2-2; 16 bases match TRBD2. The V gene end was trimmed by 5 bases and the J gene end by 6 bases; junction bases not matched to a gene: 3. The length of the CDR3 is 16 residues. The germline V gene has CDR1 SGHAT and CDR2 FQNNGV. Using reference TRBV11-2 and TRBJ2-2 for the parts outside the CDR3, the full variable domain is EAGVAQSPRYKIIEKRQSVAFWCNPISGHATLYWYQQILGQGPKLLIQFQNNGVVDDSQLPKDRFSAERLKGVDSTLKIQPAKLEDSAVYLCASSPGLAGGAGELFFGEGSRLTVL.

This chain joins TRBV6-5 and TRBJ2-6, with 7 bases lining up with TRBD2. Trimming at V came to 7 bases and at J to 3 bases, leaving 6 bases not matched to a gene. CDR3 length: 15 residues. In germline, CDR1 is MNHEY, CDR2 SVGAGI. In DNA form, the CDR3 reads TGTGCCAGCACCCGGACTAGAGGTGGGGCCAACGTCCTGACTTTC. Encoded protein: CASTRTRGGANVLTF.